This is a list of T cell receptor beta chains from one sample in a study of shared clonotypes between healthy human individuals. The repertoire was sequenced with immunoSEQ multiplex PCR; TCRdb's copy has only in-frame clones and lacks some. The sample contains some 550,000 clones, less than 98% of which appear only once. The source material was naive CD4+ T cells sorted from blood. The receptors here all came from a woman in her twenties or thirties in good health. Each CDR3 is given with its conserved first and last residue. D genes are given only for firm matches. Clone size is given for some rows only: seen once, a few or many times, or a class if the clone is expanded.

J | V | size | D | CDR3 | DNA
TRBJ1-2 | TRBV2 | . | . | CASSERTGGYTF | TGTGCCAGCAGTGAGAGGACTGGAGGCTACACCTTC
TRBJ1-1 | TRBV15 | . | TRBD1 | CATSRGGGGTEAFF | TGTGCCACCAGCAGAGGAGGGGGCGGCACTGAAGCTTTCTTT
TRBJ2-1 | TRBV14 | . | . | CASSPGGIGPYNEQFF | TGTGCCAGCAGCCCAGGAGGAATCGGCCCCTACAATGAGCAGTTCTTC
TRBJ2-5 | TRBV30 | . | TRBD2 | CAWSGLNPGLAATQYF | TGTGCCTGGAGTGGACTCAACCCGGGACTAGCTGCGACCCAGTACTTC
TRBJ2-1 | TRBV7-8 | . | TRBD1 | CASSPGTGTYNEQFF | TGTGCCAGCAGCCCTGGGACAGGGACCTACAATGAGCAGTTCTTC
TRBJ2-1 | TRBV2 | . | TRBD2 | CASTGRVGQFF | TGTGCCAGCACCGGGAGGGTGGGGCAGTTCTTC
TRBJ2-7 | TRBV11-2 | . | . | CASSLGGSYEQYF | TGTGCCAGCAGCTTAGGAGGGAGTTACGAGCAGTACTTC
TRBJ1-4 | TRBV19 | once | . | CASTKPGRVNEKLFF | TGTGCCAGCACAAAACCGGGACGGGTTAATGAAAAACTGTTTTTT
TRBJ2-1 | TRBV19 | . | . | CASSIRDEQFF | TGTGCCAGTAGTATACGGGATGAGCAGTTCTTC
TRBJ2-3 | TRBV6-6 | once | TRBD2 | CASSYGVPGREDTQYF | TGTGCCAGCAGTTACGGGGTGCCCGGGAGGGAGGATACGCAGTATTTT
TRBJ2-3 | TRBV18 | . | . | CASSPWFGSTDTQYF | TGTGCCAGCTCACCTTGGTTTGGGTCCACAGATACGCAGTATTTT
TRBJ2-3 | TRBV9 | . | TRBD1 | CASSKHDRGGDTQYF | TGTGCCAGCAGCAAACATGACAGGGGAGGCGATACGCAGTATTTT
TRBJ2-1 | TRBV2 | . | TRBD1 | CASSRDSSYNEQFF | TGTGCCAGCAGTCGGGACAGCTCCTACAATGAGCAGTTCTTC
TRBJ1-2 | TRBV6-1 | . | TRBD1 | CASSEAGQGQHYGYTF | TGTGCCAGCAGTGAAGCCGGACAGGGGCAGCACTATGGCTACACCTTC
TRBJ2-1 | TRBV7-9 | . | TRBD1 | CASSASRQGVGEQFF | TGTGCCAGCAGCGCATCTCGACAGGGCGTTGGTGAGCAGTTCTTC
TRBJ2-6 | TRBV6-1 | . | . | CASRVSSGANVLTF | TGTGCCAGCAGAGTGAGCTCTGGGGCCAACGTCCTGACTTTC
TRBJ1-6 | TRBV7-8 | . | . | CASSLDGGGNSSPLHF | TGTGCCAGCAGCTTAGATGGGGGAGGGAATTCTTCACCCCTCCACTTT
TRBJ1-5 | TRBV19 | . | TRBD1 | CASRDRGDQPQHF | TGTGCCAGTAGAGACAGGGGAGATCAGCCCCAGCATTTT
TRBJ2-1 | TRBV4-1 | . | TRBD1 | CASSPGTGQREQFF | TGCGCCAGCAGTCCCGGGACAGGGCAACGAGAGCAGTTCTTC
TRBJ2-7 | TRBV11-1 | . | . | CASSSSRDRHSYEQYF | TGTGCCAGCAGCTCCAGTCGGGACCGTCACTCCTACGAGCAGTACTTC
TRBJ2-7 | TRBV18 | . | TRBD1 | CASSGQGTYEQYF | TGTGCCAGCTCAGGACAGGGAACCTACGAGCAGTACTTC
TRBJ2-5 | TRBV6-1 | . | TRBD2 | CASRTGTSGQETQYF | TGTGCCAGCAGAACCGGGACTAGCGGACAAGAGACCCAGTACTTC
TRBJ2-1 | TRBV29-1 | . | TRBD1 | CSVARTGYVDEQFF | TGCAGCGTTGCGAGGACAGGGTACGTCGATGAGCAGTTCTTC
TRBJ2-5 | TRBV18 | . | . | CASSPRKGQETQYF | TGTGCCAGCTCACCACGGAAAGGACAAGAGACCCAGTACTTC
TRBJ1-5 | TRBV30 | . | . | CAWSTAYSNQPQHF | TGTGCCTGGAGTACGGCATATAGCAATCAGCCCCAGCATTTT
TRBJ2-5 | TRBV21-1 | . | . | CASSKNLADSQETQYF | TGTGCCAGCAGCAAAAACCTAGCGGATAGCCAAGAGACCCAGTACTTC
TRBJ2-5 | TRBV19 | . | . | CASSIRAGQETQYF | TGTGCCAGTAGTATTCGGGCGGGTCAAGAGACCCAGTACTTC
TRBJ1-4 | TRBV5-5 | . | . | CASSLLAGTNEKLFF | TGTGCCAGCAGCTTGTTGGCAGGGACTAATGAAAAACTGTTTTTT
TRBJ2-7 | TRBV28 | . | . | CASSEQGGKGEQYF | TGTGCCAGCAGTGAGCAGGGGGGAAAGGGTGAGCAGTACTTC
TRBJ2-7 | TRBV14 | . | . | CASSPVEQSGPYF | TGTGCCAGCAGCCCGGTCGAACAATCGGGTCCGTACTTC
TRBJ2-1 | TRBV6-1 | . | . | CASSERLSMINEQFF | TGTGCCAGCAGTGAAAGACTCAGCATGATCAATGAGCAGTTCTTC
TRBJ1-5 | TRBV6-5 | . | TRBD1 | CASSRTGGGNQPQHF | TGTGCCAGCAGTAGGACAGGGGGAGGAAATCAGCCCCAGCATTTT
TRBJ2-6 | TRBV4-1 | once | . | CASSQDRSSPGANVLTF | TGCGCCAGCAGCCAAGACAGGAGTTCCCCTGGGGCCAACGTCCTGACTTTC
TRBJ1-5 | TRBV19 | . | . | CASRWLGTSNQPQHF | TGTGCCAGTAGGTGGTTGGGAACTAGCAATCAGCCCCAGCATTTT
TRBJ2-7 | TRBV28 | once | . | CASRTMDSSYEQYF | TGTGCCAGCAGAACGATGGACAGCTCCTACGAGCAGTACTTC
TRBJ2-7 | TRBV19 | . | . | CASSIGQGRALSYEQYF | TGTGCCAGTAGTATAGGACAAGGGCGGGCCCTTTCCTACGAGCAGTACTTC
TRBJ2-2 | TRBV20-1 | . | . | CSAYDAGELFF | TGCAGTGCTTACGACGCAGGGGAGCTGTTTTTT
TRBJ2-2 | TRBV9 | . | . | CASGLDVGELFF | TGTGCCAGCGGTCTAGATGTCGGGGAGCTGTTTTTT
TRBJ1-5 | TRBV2 | . | . | CASSVIEPNQPQHF | TGTGCCAGCAGTGTAATAGAGCCCAATCAGCCCCAGCATTTT
TRBJ2-1 | TRBV5-1 | . | TRBD2 | CASSVTSGAYNEQFF | TGCGCCAGCAGCGTTACTAGCGGCGCCTACAATGAGCAGTTCTTC
TRBJ2-1 | TRBV5-1 | . | TRBD2 | CASSWTSGAPSSYNEQFF | TGCGCCAGCAGCTGGACTAGCGGGGCCCCCAGCTCCTACAATGAGCAGTTCTTC
TRBJ2-1 | TRBV5-5 | . | . | CASSLLVVSSYNEQFF | TGTGCCAGCAGCTTGTTGGTAGTGAGCTCCTACAATGAGCAGTTCTTC
TRBJ2-7 | TRBV5-8 | . | . | CASSLGYEQYF | TGTGCCAGCAGCTTGGGCTACGAGCAGTACTTC
TRBJ1-1 | TRBV7-6 | . | . | CASSLVEGGTEAFF | TGTGCCAGCAGCTTAGTGGAGGGAGGGACTGAAGCTTTCTTT
TRBJ2-7 | TRBV18 | . | TRBD1 | CASSPSGGPTLGQYF | TGTGCCAGCTCACCATCAGGGGGCCCCACCCTCGGGCAGTACTTC
TRBJ2-7 | TRBV28 | . | TRBD1 | CASRTGALEQYF | TGTGCCAGCAGGACAGGGGCCCTCGAGCAGTACTTC
TRBJ2-7 | TRBV7-8 | few | TRBD2 | CASSTPSGAYEQYF | TGTGCCAGCAGCACTCCGAGCGGGGCCTACGAGCAGTACTTC
TRBJ1-2 | TRBV29-1 | few | . | CSVGEGLIYGYTF | TGCAGCGTTGGGGAGGGGCTTATCTATGGCTACACCTTC
TRBJ1-6 | TRBV2 | . | . | CASSELGADSPLHF | TGTGCCAGCAGTGAACTTGGGGCGGATTCACCCCTCCACTTT
TRBJ1-5 | TRBV6-1 | once | TRBD1 | CASSEYRGNQPQHF | TGTGCCAGCAGTGAATACAGGGGAAATCAGCCCCAGCATTTT
TRBJ2-7 | TRBV10-3 | . | . | CAITGRVLGSYEQYF | TGTGCCATCACCGGGCGAGTTTTGGGCTCCTACGAGCAGTACTTC